This entry features one T cell receptor (beta chain) sequence. Only one count was recorded for this clonotype. The antigen this receptor binds is unknown. The input lacks base qualities; no much larger clone sits a single base away. One read provides weak support. This sample was included in a study of CD8+CD57+ T cells in acquired aplastic anemia (dated by TCRdb to the late 2010s). Background for the entire study: A mean of about 3.2 ug of DNA, ranging from roughly 0.18 to 30 ug, was extracted from sorted CD4+ and CD8+ cells. CD8+CD57+ expansion was defined as a frequency above the mean frequency observed in healthy subjects.

The patients picked for sequencing were ones in whom flow cytometry had shown an expansion of CD8+CD57+ cells. All patients had severe acquired aplastic anemia diagnosed by International Study of Aplastic Anemia and Agranulocytosis and Camitta criteria. No therapy had been received by the patients at the time of blood sampling. In this study, sorted CD4+ and CD8+ T cells from the blood of healthy subjects and of severe aplastic anemia patients had their TCR repertoires deep-sequenced. Patients were enrolled under clinicaltrials.gov protocols 00001620, 01623167, 00001397, 00071045, 00081523 and 00961064 in the USA. Ficoll-Paque density gradient centrifugation was used to isolate peripheral blood mononuclear cells. Before DNA extraction, CD4+ and CD8+ T cells were sorted by FACS or by magnetic beads. Broad study findings and their caveats: No significant difference in CD8+ Simpson's diversity was found between patients and healthy controls (P=0.060). Around 31 CD8+ CDR3 sequences were shared between patients and controls but appeared highly expressed in patients and within their immunodominant clones.

Looking up the germline V gene yields CDR1 SGHDT and CDR2 YYEEEE. Relative to germline, V is missing 8 bases and J is missing 7 bases, with 8 bases of the junction outside any gene match. Its CDR3 holds 13 amino acids, cysteine through phenylalanine. The DNA shown is the 39-base CDR3, in frame from base 1. TCR beta VDJ combination and CDR3 sequence profiling used genomic DNA as the template. TCR repertoire sequencing was run on an Illumina HiSeq 2000. From the authors' description of their analysis: Repertoire assessment relied on Simpson's diversity index, CDR3 size and DJ length profiles, and TRBV/TRBJ rearrangement plots. The immunodominant clone was defined as the most abundant DNA sequence in deep sequencing data. CDR3 amino acid sequences were checked for sharing between subjects and were compared against published repertoires and the VDJdb database. TCRdb redid the processing of the public reads, applying fastp at Q25 and MiXCR, and retained in-frame beta chains. Identical CDR3 protein sequences are pooled into one entry, listed with their most common genes and DNA. None of the V and J calls come from the authors' own analysis; TCRdb made them. Counted in this sample were 200,000 to 250,000 distinct CDR3 sequences; about half of them appeared once. In total, the top ten clones hold 15% to 20% of the sample.

The receptor chain draws on TRBV5-6 and TRBJ2-1, with 8 bases in between that match TRBD1. Sequencing was performed on sorted CD4+, CD8+, or CD8+CD57+ T cells (not recorded which) from PBMCs. The TCR was taken from a human donor with aplastic anemia. The CDR3 reads as follows: CASSWDRRNEQFF. The sequenced DNA is TGTGCCAGTTCGTGGGACAGGCGGAATGAGCAGTTCTTC.